This T cell receptor (beta chain) was identified during a study of neoadjuvant nivolumab and ipilimumab in lung cancer. Clones were sequenced by immunoSEQ multiplex PCR, and TCRdb holds only the in-frame ones, with some missing. The sample comprises 25,000 to 30,000 clones, roughly 76% of which are singletons, and around a sixth rests with the top ten. Study-wide findings and caveats: Only two of four nivolumab-treated tumors gained richness and clonality by surgery. Resected tumors had greater TCR richness and clonality than uninvolved lung.

About this clone: Its antigen is still unknown.

Between the trimmed V and J ends, which lost 5 bases and 1 base, there was a span of 11 bases. This CDR3 spans 14 amino acids. CDR1 and CDR2 (germline): SGHTA, FQGNSA. The source of this sequence is an adult with non-small cell lung cancer. The rearrangement links TRBV7-2 to TRBJ2-5; D uncertain. The material sequenced was tumor tissue, taken after neoadjuvant nivolumab, alone or with ipilimumab, at or shortly before surgery. CDR3 region: CASSTQIFQETQYF. As DNA, the CDR3 is TGTGCCAGCAGCACTCAGATTTTCCAAGAGACCCAGTACTTC.